This T cell receptor (beta chain) was sequenced for a study of cytomegalovirus exposure and HLA in healthy donors. The study ran its PCR with 60 Vbeta and 13 Jbeta primers. Sequencing used immunoSEQ multiplex PCR; TCRdb keeps in-frame clones, though not all of them. The table has roughly 140,000 clones, roughly 78% seen once; the top ten hold around 2.9%. Germline-derived CDR1 and CDR2 are SGHAT and FQDESV (reference sequence). V gave up 5 bases and J gave up 0 bases, with 15 bases separating them. CDR3 length: 16 residues. The chain couples TRBV11-1 to TRBJ2-3; D is unclear. The TCR sequence derives from a man aged 35 to 55 in good health and CMV-seropositive. Specimen: PBMCs. CDR3 bases: TGTGCCAGCAGCAGCGACGGGTCCCTCAGCACAGATACGCAGTATTTT. It is translated as CASSSDGSLSTDTQYF.